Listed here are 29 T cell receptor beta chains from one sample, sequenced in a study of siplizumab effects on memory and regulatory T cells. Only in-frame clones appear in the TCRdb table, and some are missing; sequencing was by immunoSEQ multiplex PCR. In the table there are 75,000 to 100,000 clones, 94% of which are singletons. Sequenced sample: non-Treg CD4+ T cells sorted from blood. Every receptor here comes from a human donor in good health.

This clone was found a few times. This CDR3 is CASSQRTIMNTEAFF. CDR3 DNA: TGCGCCAGCAGCCAACGAACAATCATGAACACTGAAGCTTTCTTT. V gene TRBV4-1 combines with J gene TRBJ1-1; D is ambiguous. Trimming pared 2 bases from V and 0 bases from J, leaving 10 bases between. This CDR3 spans 15 amino acids. CDR1 is MGHRA, CDR2 YSYEKL, per germline.

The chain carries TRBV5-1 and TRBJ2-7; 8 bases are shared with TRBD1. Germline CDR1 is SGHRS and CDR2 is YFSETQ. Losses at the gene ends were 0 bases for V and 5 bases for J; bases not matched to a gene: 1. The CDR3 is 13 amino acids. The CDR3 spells CASSLGQGHEQYF. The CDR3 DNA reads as TGCGCCAGCAGCTTGGGACAGGGGCACGAGCAGTACTTC.

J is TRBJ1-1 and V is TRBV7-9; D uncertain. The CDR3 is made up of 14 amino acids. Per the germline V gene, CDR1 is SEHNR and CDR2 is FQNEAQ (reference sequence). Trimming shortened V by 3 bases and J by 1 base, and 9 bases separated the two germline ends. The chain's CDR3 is CASSLSTWNTEAFF. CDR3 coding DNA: TGTGCCAGCAGCTTGTCGACCTGGAACACTGAAGCTTTCTTT.

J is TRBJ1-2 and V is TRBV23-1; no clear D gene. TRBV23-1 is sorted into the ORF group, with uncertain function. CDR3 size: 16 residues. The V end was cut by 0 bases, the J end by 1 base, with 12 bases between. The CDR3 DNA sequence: TGCGCCAGCAGTCAATCGGGCAGTAGTTTTAACTATGGCTACACCTTC. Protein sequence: CASSQSGSSFNYGYTF.

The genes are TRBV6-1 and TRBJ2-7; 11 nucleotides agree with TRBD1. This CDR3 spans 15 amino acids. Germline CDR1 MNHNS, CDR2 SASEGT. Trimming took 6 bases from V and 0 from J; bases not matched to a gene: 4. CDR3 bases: TGTGCCAGCAGGCGCGGGACAGGGGGCTCCTACGAGCAGTACTTC. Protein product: CASRRGTGGSYEQYF.

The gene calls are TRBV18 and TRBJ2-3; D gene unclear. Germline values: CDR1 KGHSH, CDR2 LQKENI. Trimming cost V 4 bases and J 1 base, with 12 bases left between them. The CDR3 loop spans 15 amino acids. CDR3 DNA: TGTGCCAGCTCACAGGAGATAGGAGGCACAGATACGCAGTATTTT. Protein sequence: CASSQEIGGTDTQYF. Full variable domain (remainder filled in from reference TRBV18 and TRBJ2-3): NAGVMQNPRHLVRRRGQEARLRCSPMKGHSHVYWYRQLPEEGLKFMVYLQKENIIDESGMPKERFSAEFPKEGPSILRIQQVVRGDSAAYFCASSQEIGGTDTQYFGPGTRLTVL.

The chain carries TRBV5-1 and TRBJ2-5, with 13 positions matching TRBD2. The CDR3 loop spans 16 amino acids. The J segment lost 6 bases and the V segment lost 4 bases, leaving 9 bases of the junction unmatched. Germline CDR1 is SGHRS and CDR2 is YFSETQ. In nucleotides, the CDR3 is TGCGCCAGCAGCACCTGGACTAGCGGGAGTTTGCAGACCCAGTACTTC. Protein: CASSTWTSGSLQTQYF.

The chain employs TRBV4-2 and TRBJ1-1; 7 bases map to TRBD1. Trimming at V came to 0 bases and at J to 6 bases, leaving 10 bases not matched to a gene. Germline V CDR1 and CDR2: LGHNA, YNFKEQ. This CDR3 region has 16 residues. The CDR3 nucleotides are TGTGCCAGCAGCCAAGATATTTCCCGAGGGGGCTCTGAAGCTTTCTTT. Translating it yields CASSQDISRGGSEAFF.

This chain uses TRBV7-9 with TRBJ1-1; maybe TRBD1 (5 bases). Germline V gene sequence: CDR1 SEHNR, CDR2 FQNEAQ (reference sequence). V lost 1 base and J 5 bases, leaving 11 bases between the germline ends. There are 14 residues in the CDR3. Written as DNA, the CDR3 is TGTGCCAGCAGCTTAGGGTCGGGACGTACTGAAGCTTTCTTT. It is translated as CASSLGSGRTEAFF.

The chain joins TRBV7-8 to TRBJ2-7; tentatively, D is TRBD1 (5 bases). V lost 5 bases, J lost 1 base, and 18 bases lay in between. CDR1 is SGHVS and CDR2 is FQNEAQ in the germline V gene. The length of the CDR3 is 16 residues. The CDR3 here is CASSRVRGQGSYEQYF. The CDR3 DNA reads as TGTGCCAGCAGCCGGGTGCGAGGCCAGGGATCCTACGAGCAGTACTTC.

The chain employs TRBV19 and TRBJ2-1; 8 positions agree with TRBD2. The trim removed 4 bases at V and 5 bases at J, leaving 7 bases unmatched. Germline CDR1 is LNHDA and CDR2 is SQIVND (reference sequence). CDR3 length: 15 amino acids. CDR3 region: CASSNPGGPDNEQFF. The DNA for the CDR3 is TGTGCCAGTAGTAACCCGGGAGGGCCGGACAATGAGCAGTTCTTC.

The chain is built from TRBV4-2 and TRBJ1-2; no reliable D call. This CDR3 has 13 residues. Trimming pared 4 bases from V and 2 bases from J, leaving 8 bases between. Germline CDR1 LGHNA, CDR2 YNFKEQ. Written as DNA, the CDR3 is TGTGCCAGCAGCCGGGATCCCAACTATGGCTACACCTTC. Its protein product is CASSRDPNYGYTF.

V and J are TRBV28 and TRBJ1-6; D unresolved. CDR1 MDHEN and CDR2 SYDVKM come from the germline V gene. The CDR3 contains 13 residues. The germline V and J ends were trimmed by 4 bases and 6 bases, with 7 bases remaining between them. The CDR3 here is CASSSGSNSPLHF. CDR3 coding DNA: TGTGCCAGCAGTTCCGGGTCTAATTCACCCCTCCACTTT.

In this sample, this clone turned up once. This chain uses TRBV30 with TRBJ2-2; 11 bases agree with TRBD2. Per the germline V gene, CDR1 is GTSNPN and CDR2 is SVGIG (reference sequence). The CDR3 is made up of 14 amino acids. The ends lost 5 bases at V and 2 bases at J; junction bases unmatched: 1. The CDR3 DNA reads TGTGCCTGGGGGACTAGCGGAAACACCGGGGAGCTGTTTTTT. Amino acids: CAWGTSGNTGELFF. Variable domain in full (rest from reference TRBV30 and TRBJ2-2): SQTIHQWPATLVQPVGSPLSLECTVEGTSNPNLYWYRQAAGRGLQLLFYSVGIGQISSEVPQNLSASRPQDRQFILSSKKLLLSDSGFYLCAWGTSGNTGELFFGEGSRLTVL.

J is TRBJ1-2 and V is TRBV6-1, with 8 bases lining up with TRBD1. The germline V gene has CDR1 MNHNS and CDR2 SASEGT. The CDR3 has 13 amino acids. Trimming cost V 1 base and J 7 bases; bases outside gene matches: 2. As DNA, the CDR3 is TGTGCCAGCAGTGAAGGGACAGGGCTTGGCTACACCTTC. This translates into CASSEGTGLGYTF.

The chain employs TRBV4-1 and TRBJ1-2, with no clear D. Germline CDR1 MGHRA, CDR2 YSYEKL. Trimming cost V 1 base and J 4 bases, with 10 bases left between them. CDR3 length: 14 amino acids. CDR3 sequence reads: CASSQGARSYGYTF. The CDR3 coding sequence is TGCGCCAGCAGCCAAGGGGCCAGGTCCTATGGCTACACCTTC.

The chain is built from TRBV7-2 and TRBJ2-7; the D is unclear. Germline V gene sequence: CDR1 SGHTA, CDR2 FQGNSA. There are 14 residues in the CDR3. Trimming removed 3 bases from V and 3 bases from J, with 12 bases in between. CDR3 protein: CASSLAGPSYEQYF. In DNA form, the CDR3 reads TGTGCCAGCAGCTTGGCAGGTCCAAGCTACGAGCAGTACTTC.

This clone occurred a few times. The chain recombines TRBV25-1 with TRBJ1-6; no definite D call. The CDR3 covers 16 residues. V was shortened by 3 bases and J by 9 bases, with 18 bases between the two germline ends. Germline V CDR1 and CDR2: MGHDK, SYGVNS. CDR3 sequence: CASSDPVLGRISPLHF. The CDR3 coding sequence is TGTGCCAGCAGTGACCCGGTTTTAGGCCGGATTTCACCCCTCCACTTT.

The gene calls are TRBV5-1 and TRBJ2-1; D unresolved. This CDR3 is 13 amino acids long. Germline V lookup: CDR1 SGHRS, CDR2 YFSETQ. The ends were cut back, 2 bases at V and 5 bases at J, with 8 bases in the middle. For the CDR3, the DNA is TGCGCCAGCAGCTTAGGACGAAACAATGAGCAGTTCTTC. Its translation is CASSLGRNNEQFF.

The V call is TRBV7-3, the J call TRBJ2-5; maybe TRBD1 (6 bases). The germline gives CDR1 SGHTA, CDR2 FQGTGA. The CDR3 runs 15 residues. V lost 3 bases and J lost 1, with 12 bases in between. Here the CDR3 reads CASSFTGTPQETQYF. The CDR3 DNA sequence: TGTGCCAGCAGCTTTACCGGGACACCCCAAGAGACCCAGTACTTC.

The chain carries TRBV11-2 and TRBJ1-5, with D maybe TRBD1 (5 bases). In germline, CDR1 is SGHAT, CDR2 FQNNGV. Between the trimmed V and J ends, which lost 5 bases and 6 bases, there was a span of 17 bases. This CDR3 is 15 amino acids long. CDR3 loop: CASSPASWQGQPQHF. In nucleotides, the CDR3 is TGTGCCAGCAGCCCCGCTAGTTGGCAGGGTCAGCCCCAGCATTTT.

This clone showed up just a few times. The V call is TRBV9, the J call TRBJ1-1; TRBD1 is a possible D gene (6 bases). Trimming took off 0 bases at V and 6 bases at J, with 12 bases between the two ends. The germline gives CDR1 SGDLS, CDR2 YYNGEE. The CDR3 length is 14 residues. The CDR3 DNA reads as TGTGCCAGCAGCGTAGTTTCAGGGGCCGCTGAAGCTTTCTTT. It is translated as CASSVVSGAAEAFF. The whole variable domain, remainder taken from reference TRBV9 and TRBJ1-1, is DSGVTQTPKHLITATGQRVTLRCSPRSGDLSVYWYQQSLDQGLQFLIQYYNGEERAKGNILERFSAQQFPDLHSELNLSSLELGDSALYFCASSVVSGAAEAFFGQGTRLTVV.

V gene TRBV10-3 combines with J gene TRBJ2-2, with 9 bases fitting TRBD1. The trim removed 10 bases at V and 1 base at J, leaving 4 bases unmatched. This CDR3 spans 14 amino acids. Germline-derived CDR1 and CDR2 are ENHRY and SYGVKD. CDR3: CATGDRENTGELFF. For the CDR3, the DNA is TGTGCCACCGGGGACAGGGAGAACACCGGGGAGCTGTTTTTT.

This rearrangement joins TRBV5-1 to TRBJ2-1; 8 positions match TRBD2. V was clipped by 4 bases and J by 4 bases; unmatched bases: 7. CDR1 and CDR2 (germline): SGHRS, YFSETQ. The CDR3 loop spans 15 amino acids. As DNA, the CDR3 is TGCGCCAGCAGCCCCGGGACTAGTCTATACAATGAGCAGTTCTTC. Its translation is CASSPGTSLYNEQFF.

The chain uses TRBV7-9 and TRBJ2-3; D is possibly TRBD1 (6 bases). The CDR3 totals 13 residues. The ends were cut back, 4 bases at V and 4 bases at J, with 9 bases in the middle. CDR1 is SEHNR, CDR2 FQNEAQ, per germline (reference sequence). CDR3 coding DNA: TGTGCCAGCAGCTGGGACACCCCAGATACGCAGTATTTT. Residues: CASSWDTPDTQYF.

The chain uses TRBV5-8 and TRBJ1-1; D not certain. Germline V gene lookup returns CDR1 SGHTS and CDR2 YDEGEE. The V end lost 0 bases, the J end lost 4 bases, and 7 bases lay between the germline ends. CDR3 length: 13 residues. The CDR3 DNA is TGTGCCAGCAGCTTGGCGGGGTTCACTGAAGCTTTCTTT. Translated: CASSLAGFTEAFF. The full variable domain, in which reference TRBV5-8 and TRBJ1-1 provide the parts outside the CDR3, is EAGVTQSPTHLIKTRGQQATLRCSPISGHTSVYWYQQALGLGLQFLLWYDEGEERNRGNFPPRFSGRQFPNYSSELNVNALELEDSALYLCASSLAGFTEAFFGQGTRLTVV.

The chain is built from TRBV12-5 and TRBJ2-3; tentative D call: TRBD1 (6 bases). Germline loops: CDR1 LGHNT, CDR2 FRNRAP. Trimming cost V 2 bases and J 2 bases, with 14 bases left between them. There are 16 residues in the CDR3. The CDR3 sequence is CASGLTRGATTDTQYF. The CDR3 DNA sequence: TGTGCTAGTGGTTTGACCAGGGGAGCAACCACAGATACGCAGTATTTT.

DNA for the CDR3: TGTGCCAGCAGTTACGAGAAGGACAGGGGGACTGGCTACACCTTC. This gives the protein CASSYEKDRGTGYTF. The chain uses TRBV6-5 and TRBJ1-2; TRBD1 aligns across 10 bases. In germline, CDR1 is MNHEY, CDR2 SVGAGI. The CDR3 is 15 amino acids. The V gene end was trimmed by 2 bases and the J gene end by 7 bases; junction bases not matched to a gene: 7.

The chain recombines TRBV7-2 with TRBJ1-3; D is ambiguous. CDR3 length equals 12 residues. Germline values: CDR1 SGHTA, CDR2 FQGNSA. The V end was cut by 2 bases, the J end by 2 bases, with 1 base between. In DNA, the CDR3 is TGTGCCAGCAGCTTAACTGGAAACACCATATATTTT. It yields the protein CASSLTGNTIYF.